The 26 T cell receptor beta chains below come from one sample, sequenced in a study of T cell responses to AZD1222 COVID-19 vaccine. Repertoires were generated with immunoSEQ multiplex PCR, while TCRdb's copy carries only in-frame clones and drops some. The sample yields around 44,000 clones, 80% to 90% seen once. The material sequenced was peripheral blood, taken 28 days after the second AZD1222 dose. The source is an adult who received the AZD1222 COVID-19 vaccine.

The V gene is TRBV2, the J gene TRBJ2-5; tentatively, D is TRBD1 (5 bases). V was shortened by 7 bases and J by 4 bases, with 13 bases between the two germline ends. The CDR3 is 13 residues long. CDR1 SNHLY and CDR2 FYNNEI come from the germline V gene. DNA for the CDR3: TGTGCCAGCATCATCACAGGTGGAGAGACCCAGTACTTC. Translation: CASIITGGETQYF.

The chain combines TRBV9 with TRBJ2-1; 9 nucleotides match TRBD1. With V trimmed by 1 base and J by 6 bases, 11 bases remained unmatched. The CDR3 spans 17 residues. Germline V gene sequence: CDR1 SGDLS, CDR2 YYNGEE. The CDR3 protein is CASSVSRDRVSTNEQFF. The CDR3 DNA reads TGTGCCAGCAGCGTAAGCCGGGACAGGGTCAGCACCAATGAGCAGTTCTTC.

The chain couples TRBV7-6 to TRBJ2-3; 8 bases line up with TRBD2. Germline loops: CDR1 SGHVS, CDR2 FNYEAQ. The V and J ends lost 2 bases and 1 base, in that order; junction bases with no gene match: 5. This CDR3 contains 16 residues. CDR3 DNA: TGTGCCAGCAGCTTATTCCGGCGGGAGGGCACAGATACGCAGTATTTT. This sequence encodes CASSLFRREGTDTQYF.

The chain combines TRBV24-1 with TRBJ2-1, with TRBD2 matching 12 bases. Germline CDR1 and CDR2: KGHDR and SFDVKD. J gave up 10 bases and V 2 bases, and 14 bases lay outside the gene matches. The CDR3 is made up of 18 amino acids. As DNA, the CDR3 is TGTGCCACCAGTGATTCGCGACTAGCGGGAGCCTACGCGGCGGAGCAGTTCTTC. Its translation: CATSDSRLAGAYAAEQFF.

The chain recombines TRBV5-1 with TRBJ2-7; a possible D gene is TRBD1 (5 bases). The CDR3 has 17 amino acids. Trimming cost V 4 bases and J 1 base, with 21 bases left between them. Germline V gene sequence: CDR1 SGHRS, CDR2 YFSETQ. The CDR3 reads CASSLPSTETLSYEQYF. In DNA, the CDR3 is TGCGCCAGCAGCCTTCCCTCGACAGAAACTCTTTCCTACGAGCAGTACTTC.

This clone was detected a few times. This rearrangement joins TRBV7-9 to TRBJ1-4, with a tentative D call TRBD1 (5 bases). V was trimmed by 5 bases and J by 2 bases, leaving 18 bases between them. Germline CDR1 is SEHNR and CDR2 is FQNEAQ (reference sequence). CDR3 length equals 17 residues. CDR3 protein: CASSPPGRVWTNEKLFF. The DNA for the CDR3 is TGTGCCAGCAGCCCACCCGGCAGGGTGTGGACTAATGAAAAACTGTTTTTT.

The chain couples TRBV7-9 to TRBJ1-1; D gene unclear. There are 12 residues in the CDR3. Germline V lookup: CDR1 SEHNR, CDR2 FQNEAQ (reference sequence). V lost 1 base and J 4 bases, leaving 4 bases between the germline ends. DNA of the CDR3: TGTGCCAGCAGCTTAGTGGTCACTGAAGCTTTCTTT. Residues: CASSLVVTEAFF.

The chain joins TRBV19 to TRBJ1-6; D uncertain. Germline CDR1 reads LNHDA; CDR2 reads SQIVND (reference sequence). Trimming pared 4 bases from V and 7 bases from J, leaving 8 bases between. This CDR3 comprises 13 residues. The CDR3 protein is CASSSYTNSPLHF. For the CDR3, the DNA is TGTGCCAGTAGTAGTTATACAAATTCACCCCTCCACTTT. The whole variable domain, filled in from reference TRBV19 and TRBJ1-6, reads DGGITQSPKYLFRKEGQNVTLSCEQNLNHDAMYWYRQDPGQGLRLIYYSQIVNDFQKGDIAEGYSVSREKKESFPLTVTSAQKNPTAFYLCASSSYTNSPLHFGNGTRLTVT.

This clone has just a few counts. The rearrangement links TRBV11-3 to TRBJ2-7; 8 bases are a match to TRBD2. CDR3 length: 15 amino acids. Germline assignment: CDR1 SGHNT and CDR2 YENEEA. The junction had 7 bases not matched to a gene; V was cut back by 3 bases and J by 3 bases. CDR3 amino acids: CASSLGGRSNYEQYF. The DNA of the CDR3 is TGTGCCAGCAGCTTGGGCGGGAGGTCCAACTACGAGCAGTACTTC.

The V call is TRBV4-1, the J call TRBJ2-1, with 8 bases matching TRBD2. Per the germline V gene, CDR1 is MGHRA and CDR2 is YSYEKL. V lost 0 bases, J lost 7 bases, and 11 bases stayed unmatched. This CDR3 has 17 residues. CDR3 bases: TGCGCCAGCAGCCAAGATTTTGGGACTAGTACGAGGAATGAGCAGTTCTTC. This gives the protein CASSQDFGTSTRNEQFF.

J is TRBJ2-7 and V is TRBV10-3; 9 bases are shared with TRBD2. CDR3 length equals 16 residues. Germline CDR1 ENHRY, CDR2 SYGVKD. The junction had 12 bases not matched to a gene; V was cut back by 4 bases and J by 5 bases. The CDR3 DNA follows: TGTGCCATCAGTGGTCCCCTTAGCGGGAGCGGGAACGAGCAGTACTTC. As protein: CAISGPLSGSGNEQYF.

The rearrangement links TRBV5-1 to TRBJ2-2, with 8 bases fitting TRBD1. The CDR3 sequence is 15 residues long. Germline values: CDR1 SGHRS, CDR2 YFSETQ. Losses at the gene ends were 2 bases for V and 7 bases for J; bases not matched to a gene: 7. Written as DNA, the CDR3 is TGCGCCAGCAGCTTAGGACAGGGTGTCGGCGGGGAGCTGTTTTTT. Its protein is CASSLGQGVGGELFF.

This sequence joins TRBV5-4 and TRBJ1-6; the D is unclear. V was trimmed by 2 bases and J by 7 bases, leaving 10 bases between them. CDR1 is SGHNT, CDR2 YYREEE, per germline (reference sequence). This CDR3 is 14 amino acids long. In DNA, the CDR3 is TGTGCCAGCAGCTTTAACAGCCGAAATTCACCCCTCCACTTT. The encoded protein is CASSFNSRNSPLHF.

V usage is TRBV19 and J usage is TRBJ1-5; D not resolved. The CDR3 spans 15 residues. Germline V gene data show CDR1 as LNHDA and CDR2 as SQIVND (reference sequence). V was shortened by 3 bases and J by 2 bases, with 11 bases between the two germline ends. CDR3 DNA sequence: TGTGCCAGTAGTATCTCCCGACGTGGCAATCAGCCCCAGCATTTT. Amino acid sequence: CASSISRRGNQPQHF.

This clone was picked up one time. The chain joins TRBV5-4 to TRBJ1-2; D gene uncertain. V lost 4 bases and J lost 2, with 18 bases in between. Germline V gives CDR1 SGHNT, CDR2 YYREEE (reference sequence). The CDR3 runs to 16 residues. Written as DNA, the CDR3 is TGTGCCAGCAGCCGGCGATGGGGTAGCTCGAACTATGGCTACACCTTC. Translation: CASSRRWGSSNYGYTF. Filled out from reference TRBV5-4 and TRBJ1-2, the complete variable domain reads ETGVTQSPTHLIKTRGQQVTLRCSSQSGHNTVSWYQQALGQGPQFIFQYYREEENGRGNFPPRFSGLQFPNYSSELNVNALELDDSALYLCASSRRWGSSNYGYTFGSGTRLTVV.

This sequence joins TRBV2 and TRBJ2-1, with D uncertain. The CDR3 spans 12 residues. Per the germline V gene, CDR1 is SNHLY and CDR2 is FYNNEI. V was trimmed by 7 bases and J by 6 bases, leaving 10 bases between them. CDR3 coding DNA: TGTGCCAGCAACGATTTATTCAATGAGCAGTTCTTC. Encoded protein: CASNDLFNEQFF.

J is TRBJ2-3 and V is TRBV5-1; 7 bases map to TRBD2. Trimming cost V 5 bases and J 5 bases; bases outside gene matches: 17. Per the germline V gene, CDR1 is SGHRS and CDR2 is YFSETQ. The CDR3 extends over 17 amino acids. The CDR3 DNA follows: TGCGCCAGCAGTTTTCGTGGGGAGGGCCCCAAGAGAGATACGCAGTATTTT. Protein: CASSFRGEGPKRDTQYF. The variable domain in full, completed from reference TRBV5-1 and TRBJ2-3, reads KAGVTQTPRYLIKTRGQQVTLSCSPISGHRSVSWYQQTPGQGLQFLFEYFSETQRNKGNFPGRFSGRQFSNSRSEMNVSTLELGDSALYLCASSFRGEGPKRDTQYFGPGTRLTVL.

The CDR3 coding sequence is TGTGCCACCAGTGATTTGCAAGGTGGGACGGTTGGATTAGGTGAGCAGTTCTTC. It specifies CATSDLQGGTVGLGEQFF. V is TRBV24-1 and J is TRBJ2-1, with D perhaps assigned TRBD1 or TRBD2 (5 bases each). Germline V lookup: CDR1 KGHDR, CDR2 SFDVKD. The CDR3 loop spans 18 amino acids. Trimming removed 0 bases at V and 9 bases at J, with 23 bases between.

The genes are TRBV3-1 (or the pseudogene TRBV3-2) and TRBJ2-5; 7 nucleotides agree with TRBD1. V lost 6 bases to trimming and J lost 1 base; unmatched junction nucleotides: 5. This CDR3 has 14 amino acids. From germline, CDR1 is LGHDT and CDR2 YNNKEL (reference sequence). The CDR3 loop is CASRSGTAQETQYF. CDR3 sequence (DNA): TGTGCCAGCAGGAGTGGGACAGCCCAAGAGACCCAGTACTTC.

As concerns this clone: The junction does not match germline at one end; this may be a read error. The rearrangement joins TRBV9 to TRBJ2-7, with 9 positions matching TRBD1. The CDR3 runs to 11 residues. Germline values: CDR1 SGDLS, CDR2 YYNGEE. CDR3 sequence (DNA): TGCACACAGGGGGCCCCCAACGAGCAGTACTTC. Its translation: CTQGAPNEQYF.

The V and J genes are TRBV11-2 and TRBJ2-3, with 7 positions matching TRBD2. CDR3 length: 16 amino acids. From germline, CDR1 is SGHAT and CDR2 FQNNGV. Trimming cost V 5 bases and J 2 bases; bases outside gene matches: 10. The CDR3: CASSPRGGQDTDTQYF. CDR3 DNA sequence: TGTGCCAGCAGCCCCCGGGGAGGGCAGGACACAGATACGCAGTATTTT. The full variable domain, its missing parts supplied by reference TRBV11-2 and TRBJ2-3, is EAGVAQSPRYKIIEKRQSVAFWCNPISGHATLYWYQQILGQGPKLLIQFQNNGVVDDSQLPKDRFSAERLKGVDSTLKIQPAKLEDSAVYLCASSPRGGQDTDTQYFGPGTRLTVL.

The gene calls are TRBV20-1 and TRBJ1-1; tentatively, D is TRBD1 (5 bases). V was pared by 6 bases and J by 3 bases, with 11 bases between. The CDR3 consists of 12 residues. Germline V gene lookup returns CDR1 DFQATT and CDR2 SNEGSKA (reference sequence). The CDR3 DNA is TGCAGTGCCAGTGGGGGGTACACTGAAGCTTTCTTT. It yields the protein CSASGGYTEAFF.

The chain is built from TRBV2 and TRBJ2-7, with 12 bases fitting TRBD2. Unmatched junction bases numbered 3, after V lost 6 bases and J lost 0 bases. The CDR3 has 15 residues. CDR1 and CDR2 (germline): SNHLY, FYNNEI. The CDR3 nucleotides are TGTGCCAGCAGCGTGACTAGCGGGAGCTCCTACGAGCAGTACTTC. This translates into CASSVTSGSSYEQYF.

This chain uses TRBV7-6 with TRBJ2-2; 9 bases are a match to TRBD2. Per germline, CDR1 SGHVS and CDR2 FNYEAQ. Trimming removed 5 bases from V and 2 bases from J; junction bases left unmatched: 9. This CDR3 contains 17 residues. The DNA for the CDR3 is TGTGCCAGCAGCACTACGGGACTAGCCGAAAACACCGGGGAGCTGTTTTTT. It encodes CASSTTGLAENTGELFF. Full variable domain (missing parts from reference TRBV7-6 and TRBJ2-2): GAGVSQSPRYKVTKRGQDVALRCDPISGHVSLYWYRQALGQGPEFLTYFNYEAQQDKSGLPNDRFSAERPEGSISTLTIQRTEQRDSAMYRCASSTTGLAENTGELFFGEGSRLTVL.

The J gene is TRBJ1-5, the V gene TRBV28, with D hard to call. Trimming removed 6 bases at V and 5 bases at J, with 14 bases between. The CDR3 has 14 residues. Germline V gene data show CDR1 as MDHEN and CDR2 as SYDVKM. The chain's CDR3 is CASRRPGPDQPQHF. The CDR3 DNA is TGTGCCAGCAGACGACCGGGCCCTGATCAGCCCCAGCATTTT.

J is TRBJ2-1 and V is TRBV19; no clear D gene. Germline V gene sequence: CDR1 LNHDA, CDR2 SQIVND (reference sequence). Trimming took 5 bases from V and 13 from J, leaving 24 bases between them. There are 15 residues in the CDR3. CDR3 residues: CASSPQLGIPPIQFF. The CDR3 DNA sequence: TGTGCCAGTAGTCCCCAGTTGGGGATACCCCCCATACAGTTCTTC.